The 19 T cell receptor beta chains below were found in one sample sequenced in a study of blood T cell repertoires in COVID-19. Some clones are missing from TCRdb's copy, which holds only in-frame ones; the method was immunoSEQ multiplex PCR. Counted here are tens of thousands of clones, roughly 84% occurring once; the ten biggest clones make up roughly 3.5%. Specimen: peripheral blood. The receptors shown here come from a man between 45 and 60 years old with acute or convalescent COVID-19.

The chain employs TRBV7-9 and TRBJ2-7; 8 bases line up with TRBD1. V shed 3 bases and J 3 bases; nucleotides not matched to a gene: 1. This CDR3 is built from 13 residues. Germline CDR1 reads SEHNR; CDR2 reads FQNEAQ (reference sequence). This CDR3 reads CASSFDRGYEQYF. CDR3 nucleotide sequence: TGTGCCAGCAGCTTCGACAGGGGCTACGAGCAGTACTTC.

This clone appeared once. V gene TRBV5-1 combines with J gene TRBJ2-2, with TRBD2 matching 7 bases. Trimming at V came to 6 bases and at J to 5 bases, leaving 10 bases not matched to a gene. This CDR3 region has 15 residues. In germline, CDR1 is SGHRS, CDR2 YFSETQ. The chain's CDR3 is CASTPSGGATGELFF. In nucleotides, the CDR3 is TGCGCCAGCACCCCTTCGGGGGGAGCGACCGGGGAGCTGTTTTTT.

V gene TRBV30 combines with J gene TRBJ2-7, with no clear D. Germline lookup yields CDR1 GTSNPN and CDR2 SVGIG (reference sequence). V gave up 1 base and J gave up 7 bases, with 8 bases separating them. The CDR3 covers 11 residues. The CDR3 sequence: CAWSAGPEQYF. CDR3 sequence (DNA): TGTGCCTGGAGTGCCGGTCCTGAGCAGTACTTC.

The rearrangement links TRBV4-2 to TRBJ2-7; TRBD1 agrees at 12 bases. This CDR3 is 15 amino acids long. Trimming cost V 2 bases and J 7 bases; bases outside gene matches: 6. Germline values: CDR1 LGHNA, CDR2 YNFKEQ. The CDR3 bases are TGTGCCAGCAGCCAATTGGGACAGGGGGCGCGAGAGCAGTACTTC. Translation: CASSQLGQGAREQYF.

The V and J genes are TRBV10-3 and TRBJ2-7; weak D call: TRBD1 (5 bases). With 0 bases removed from V and 3 bases from J, the gap between germline ends came to 12 bases. This CDR3 is 15 amino acids long. Germline CDR1 reads ENHRY; CDR2 reads SYGVKD. CDR3 residues: CAISESSVQGYEQYF. For the CDR3, the DNA is TGTGCCATCAGTGAGTCCAGTGTGCAGGGCTACGAGCAGTACTTC.

The chain carries TRBV2 and TRBJ2-7, with a weak D call TRBD2 (6 bases). Germline V gene sequence: CDR1 SNHLY, CDR2 FYNNEI. Trimming stripped 1 base from V and 2 bases from J, with 9 bases between. The CDR3 runs 14 residues. CDR3 residues: CASSEGRTTYEQYF. CDR3 sequence (DNA): TGTGCCAGCAGTGAAGGACGGACTACCTACGAGCAGTACTTC.

The rearrangement joins TRBV5-1 to TRBJ2-1, with TRBD2 matching 11 bases. CDR1 is SGHRS and CDR2 is YFSETQ in the germline V gene. V was clipped by 4 bases and J by 6 bases; unmatched bases: 6. This CDR3 has 15 amino acids. The CDR3 DNA is TGCGCCAGCAGCATACTAGCGGGAGTACGCAATGAGCAGTTCTTC. The encoded protein is CASSILAGVRNEQFF.

The gene calls are TRBV6-1 and TRBJ1-6, with 8 bases that match TRBD1. The CDR3 runs 18 residues. After removal of 4 bases from V and 3 bases from J, the junction contained 11 bases not matched to a gene. The germline CDR1 and CDR2 sequences are MNHNS and SASEGT. CDR3 loop: CASSGWTGSTIYNSPLHF. The CDR3 coding sequence is TGTGCCAGCAGTGGTTGGACAGGGTCGACAATCTATAATTCACCCCTCCACTTT.

The chain joins TRBV4-3 to TRBJ2-1; D gene uncertain. V lost 0 bases and J lost 2, with 11 bases in between. There are 16 residues in the CDR3. Germline CDR1 is LGHNA and CDR2 is YSLEER. This CDR3 reads CASSQDSSATYNEQFF. CDR3 DNA sequence: TGCGCCAGCAGCCAAGATTCAAGCGCTACCTACAATGAGCAGTTCTTC.

V is TRBV5-1 and J is TRBJ2-1; TRBD1 is a possible D gene (6 bases). Germline V gene lookup returns CDR1 SGHRS and CDR2 YFSETQ. This CDR3 comprises 16 residues. V was shortened by 1 base and J by 5 bases, with 16 bases between the two germline ends. The CDR3 sequence is CASSLSGDTIDNEQFF. DNA for the CDR3: TGCGCCAGCAGCTTGTCTGGGGACACAATTGACAATGAGCAGTTCTTC.

The V call is TRBV4-1, the J call TRBJ1-4, with TRBD1 identical over 8 bases. V was clipped by 4 bases and J by 7 bases; unmatched bases: 8. CDR1 is MGHRA and CDR2 is YSYEKL in the germline V gene. The CDR3 is 15 amino acids. CDR3 sequence reads: CASSPPRDRTEKLFF. The CDR3 DNA reads TGCGCCAGCAGCCCCCCCCGGGACAGGACTGAAAAACTGTTTTTT.

The chain is built from TRBV3-1 (or the pseudogene TRBV3-2) and TRBJ2-7, with TRBD1 as a possible D gene (5 bases). Trimming cost V 5 bases and J 0 bases, with 11 bases left between them. This CDR3 has 14 amino acids. The germline V gene has CDR1 LGHDT and CDR2 YNNKEL (reference sequence). CDR3 amino acids: CASSEQVNSYEQYF. Here the CDR3 DNA reads TGTGCCAGCAGCGAACAGGTTAACTCCTACGAGCAGTACTTC.

V is TRBV12-3 or TRBV12-4 and J is TRBJ1-2; 7 nucleotides align to TRBD1. The CDR3 has 13 residues. V shed 6 bases, J shed 5 bases, and the junction held 6 bases outside the gene matches. CDR3 sequence reads: CASSSSGQYGYTF. As DNA, the CDR3 is TGTGCCAGCAGCTCCTCGGGACAGTATGGCTACACCTTC.

This chain connects TRBV2 to TRBJ2-7, with 9 bases aligning to TRBD1. The CDR3 loop spans 13 amino acids. The germline gives CDR1 SNHLY, CDR2 FYNNEI. The J segment lost 4 bases and the V segment lost 7 bases, leaving 5 bases of the junction unmatched. CDR3 loop: CASTGQGRYEQYF. CDR3 nucleotides: TGTGCCAGCACTGGACAGGGGCGGTACGAGCAGTACTTC.

V usage is TRBV13 and J usage is TRBJ2-7; a weak D match, TRBD2 (5 bases). The CDR3 is 14 amino acids. Germline CDR1 PRHDT, CDR2 FYEKMQ (reference sequence). Trimming stripped 2 bases from V and 1 base from J, with 9 bases between. CDR3 loop: CASSLRGGSYEQYF. The CDR3 nucleotides are TGTGCCAGCAGCTTACGGGGTGGTTCCTACGAGCAGTACTTC.

This sequence joins TRBV5-1 and TRBJ1-2, with 8 bases identical to TRBD1. Germline V CDR1 and CDR2: SGHRS, YFSETQ. V was clipped by 4 bases and J by 4 bases; unmatched bases: 6. This CDR3 region has 14 residues. CDR3 protein: CASSRGQDIYGYTF. As DNA, the CDR3 is TGCGCCAGCAGCCGGGGACAGGACATCTATGGCTACACCTTC.

This clone came up once. J is TRBJ2-1 and V is TRBV29-1; 9 bases are a match to TRBD1. CDR1 SQVTM and CDR2 ANQGSEA come from the germline V gene. Trimming cost V 8 bases and J 2 bases; bases outside gene matches: 7. CDR3 length equals 14 residues. The chain's CDR3 is CSLKQGAAYNEQFF. The CDR3 DNA follows: TGCAGCCTGAAACAGGGGGCTGCCTACAATGAGCAGTTCTTC.

This chain uses TRBV5-4 with TRBJ2-7; D call uncertain. CDR1 SGHNT and CDR2 YYREEE come from the germline V gene (reference sequence). This CDR3 has 14 residues. With 0 bases removed from V and 2 bases from J, the gap between germline ends came to 9 bases. The CDR3, as DNA: TGTGCCAGCAGCTTGGTGGCAAACCCCTACGAGCAGTACTTC. This encodes CASSLVANPYEQYF. Full variable domain (missing parts from reference TRBV5-4 and TRBJ2-7): ETGVTQSPTHLIKTRGQQVTLRCSSQSGHNTVSWYQQALGQGPQFIFQYYREEENGRGNFPPRFSGLQFPNYSSELNVNALELDDSALYLCASSLVANPYEQYFGPGTRLTVT.

This clone was picked up one time. This chain uses TRBV6-5 with TRBJ1-1; D remains ambiguous. Looked up from germline, CDR1 is MNHEY and CDR2 is SVGAGI. The CDR3 is 12 residues long. With 6 bases removed from V and 2 bases from J, the gap between germline ends came to 7 bases. As DNA, the CDR3 is TGTGCCAGCAGACAGCTTAACACTGAAGCTTTCTTT. It encodes CASRQLNTEAFF.